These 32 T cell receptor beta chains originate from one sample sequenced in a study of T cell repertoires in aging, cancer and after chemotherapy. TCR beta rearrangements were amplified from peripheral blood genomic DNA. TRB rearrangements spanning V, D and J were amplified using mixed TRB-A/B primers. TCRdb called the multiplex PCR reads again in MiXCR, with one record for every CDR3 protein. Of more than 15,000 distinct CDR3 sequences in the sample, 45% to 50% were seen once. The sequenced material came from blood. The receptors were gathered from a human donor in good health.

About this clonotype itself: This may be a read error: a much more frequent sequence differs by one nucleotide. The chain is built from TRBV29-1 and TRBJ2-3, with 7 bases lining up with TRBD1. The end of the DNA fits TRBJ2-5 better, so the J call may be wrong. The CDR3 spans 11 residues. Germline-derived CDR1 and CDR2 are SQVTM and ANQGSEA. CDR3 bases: TGCAGCCTCCGGGACAGCGCGACCCAGTACTTC. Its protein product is CSLRDSATQYF.

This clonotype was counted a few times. The CDR3 is CASTDTAPYEQYF. In DNA, the CDR3 is TGTGCCAGCACCGACACAGCCCCCTACGAGCAGTACTTC. This chain uses TRBV6-5 with TRBJ2-7; D remains unclear. The V and J ends lost 7 bases and 2 bases respectively, with 12 bases between them. CDR1 and CDR2 from the germline V gene are MNHEY and SVGAGI. The CDR3 is 13 residues long.

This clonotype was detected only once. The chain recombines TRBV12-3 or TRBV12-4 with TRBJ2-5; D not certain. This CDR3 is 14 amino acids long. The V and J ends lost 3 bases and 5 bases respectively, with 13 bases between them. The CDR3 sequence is CASSFGRQGETQYF. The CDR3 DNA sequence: TGTGCCAGCAGTTTTGGCAGACAAGGGGAGACCCAGTACTTC.

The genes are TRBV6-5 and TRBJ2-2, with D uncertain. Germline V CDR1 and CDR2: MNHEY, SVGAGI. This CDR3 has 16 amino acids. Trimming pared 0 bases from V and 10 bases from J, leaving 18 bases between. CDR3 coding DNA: TGTGCCAGCAGTTACTCATCGGGTGCCCCCCGTAAGGAGCTGTTTTTT. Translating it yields CASSYSSGAPRKELFF.

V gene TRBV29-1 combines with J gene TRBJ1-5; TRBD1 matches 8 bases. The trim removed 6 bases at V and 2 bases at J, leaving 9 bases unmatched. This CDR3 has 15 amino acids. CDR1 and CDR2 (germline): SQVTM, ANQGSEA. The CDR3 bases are TGCAGCGTAAAAACACAGGGGGTTGGCAATCAGCCCCAGCATTTT. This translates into CSVKTQGVGNQPQHF.

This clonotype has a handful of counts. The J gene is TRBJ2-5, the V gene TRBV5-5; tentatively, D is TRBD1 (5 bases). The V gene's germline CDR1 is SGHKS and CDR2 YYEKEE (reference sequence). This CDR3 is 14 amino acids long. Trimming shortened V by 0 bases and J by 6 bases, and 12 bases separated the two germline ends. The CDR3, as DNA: TGTGCCAGCAGCTTGGCCAGGCAGGGAAAGACCCAGTACTTC. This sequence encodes CASSLARQGKTQYF.

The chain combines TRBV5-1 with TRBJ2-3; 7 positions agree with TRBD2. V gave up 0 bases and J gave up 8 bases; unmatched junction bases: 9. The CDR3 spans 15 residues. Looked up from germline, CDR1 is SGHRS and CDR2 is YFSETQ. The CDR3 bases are TGCGCCAGCAGCTTGGGACGGGAACGCGGGGGTACGCAGTATTTT. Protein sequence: CASSLGRERGGTQYF.

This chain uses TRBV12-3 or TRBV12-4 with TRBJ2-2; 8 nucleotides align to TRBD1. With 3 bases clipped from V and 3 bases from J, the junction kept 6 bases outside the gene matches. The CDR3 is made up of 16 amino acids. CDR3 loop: CASSFILTGDTGELFF. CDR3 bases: TGTGCCAGCAGTTTCATCTTGACAGGGGACACCGGGGAGCTGTTTTTT.

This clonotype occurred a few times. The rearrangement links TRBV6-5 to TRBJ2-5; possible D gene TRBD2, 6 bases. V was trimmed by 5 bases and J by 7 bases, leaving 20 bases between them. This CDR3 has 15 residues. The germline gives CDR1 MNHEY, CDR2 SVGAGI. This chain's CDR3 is CASSSPRDSRGTQYF. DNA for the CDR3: TGTGCCAGCAGTAGCCCCCGGGACTCCCGGGGGACCCAGTACTTC.

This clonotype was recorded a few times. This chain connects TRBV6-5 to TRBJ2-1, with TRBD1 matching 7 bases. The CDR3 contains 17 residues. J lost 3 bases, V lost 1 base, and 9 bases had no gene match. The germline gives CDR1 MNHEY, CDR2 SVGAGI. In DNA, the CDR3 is TGTGCCAGCAGTTACTTAGACACGACAGGGCTCTACAATGAGCAGTTCTTC. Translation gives CASSYLDTTGLYNEQFF.

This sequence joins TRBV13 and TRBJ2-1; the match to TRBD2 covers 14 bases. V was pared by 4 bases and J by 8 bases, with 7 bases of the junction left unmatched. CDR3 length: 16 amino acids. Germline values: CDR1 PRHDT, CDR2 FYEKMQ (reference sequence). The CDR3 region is CASSYSGTSGSDEQFF. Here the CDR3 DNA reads TGTGCCAGCAGCTACTCCGGGACTAGCGGGAGCGATGAGCAGTTCTTC.

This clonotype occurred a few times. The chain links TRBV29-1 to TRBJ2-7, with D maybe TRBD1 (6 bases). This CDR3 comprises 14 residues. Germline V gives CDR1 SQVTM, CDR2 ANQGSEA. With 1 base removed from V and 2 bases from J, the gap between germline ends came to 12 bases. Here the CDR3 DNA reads TGCAGCGTTGAAGTAGGGGACATCCCCTACGAGCAGTACTTC. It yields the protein CSVEVGDIPYEQYF.

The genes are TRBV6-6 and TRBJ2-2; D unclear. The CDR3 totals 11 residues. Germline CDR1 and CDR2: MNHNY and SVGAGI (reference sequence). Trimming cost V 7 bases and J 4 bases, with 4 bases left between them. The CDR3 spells CASTVTGELFF. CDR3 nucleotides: TGTGCCAGCACCGTCACCGGGGAGCTGTTTTTT.

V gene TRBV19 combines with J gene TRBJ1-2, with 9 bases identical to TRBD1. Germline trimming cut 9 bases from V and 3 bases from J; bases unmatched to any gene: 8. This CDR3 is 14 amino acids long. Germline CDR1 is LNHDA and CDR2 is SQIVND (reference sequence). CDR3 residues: CASRHWTGDYGYTF. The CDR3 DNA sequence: TGTGCCAGCCGTCATTGGACAGGGGACTATGGCTACACCTTC.

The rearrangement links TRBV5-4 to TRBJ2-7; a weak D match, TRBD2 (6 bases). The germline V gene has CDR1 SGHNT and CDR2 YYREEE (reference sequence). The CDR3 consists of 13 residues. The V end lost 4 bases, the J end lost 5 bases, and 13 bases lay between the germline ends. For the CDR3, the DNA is TGTGCCAGCAGCCCCGGGGGATACGACGAGCAGTACTTC. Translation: CASSPGGYDEQYF.

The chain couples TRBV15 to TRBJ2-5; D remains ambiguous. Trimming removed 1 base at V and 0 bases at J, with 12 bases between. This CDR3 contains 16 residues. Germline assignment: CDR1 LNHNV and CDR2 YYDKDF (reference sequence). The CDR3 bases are TGTGCCACCAGCAGAGTCGGTGAACAGAACCAAGAGACCCAGTACTTC. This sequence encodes CATSRVGEQNQETQYF.

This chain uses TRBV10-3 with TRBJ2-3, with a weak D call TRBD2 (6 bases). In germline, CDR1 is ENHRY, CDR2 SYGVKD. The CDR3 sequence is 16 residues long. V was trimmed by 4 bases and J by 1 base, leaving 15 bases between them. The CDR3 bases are TGTGCCATCAGTGGCACTAGCTCGACGGGCACAGATACGCAGTATTTT. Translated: CAISGTSSTGTDTQYF.

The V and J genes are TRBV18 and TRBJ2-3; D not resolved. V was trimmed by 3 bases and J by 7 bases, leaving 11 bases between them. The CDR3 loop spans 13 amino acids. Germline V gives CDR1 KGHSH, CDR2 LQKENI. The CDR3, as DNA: TGTGCCAGCTCACCCCCCACACGATATACGCAGTATTTT. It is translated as CASSPPTRYTQYF.

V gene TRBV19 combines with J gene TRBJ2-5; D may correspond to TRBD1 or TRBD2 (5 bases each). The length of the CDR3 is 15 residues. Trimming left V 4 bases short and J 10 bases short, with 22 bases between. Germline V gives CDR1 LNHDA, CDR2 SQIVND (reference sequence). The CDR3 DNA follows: TGTGCCAGTAGTACCCTCGACAGTCCGGCTGGGGGCCAGTACTTC. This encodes CASSTLDSPAGGQYF.

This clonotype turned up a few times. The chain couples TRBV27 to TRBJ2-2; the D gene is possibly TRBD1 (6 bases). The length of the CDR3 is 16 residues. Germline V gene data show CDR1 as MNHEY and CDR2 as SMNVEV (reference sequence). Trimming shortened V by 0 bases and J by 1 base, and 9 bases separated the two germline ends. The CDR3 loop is CASSLSWDMNTGELFF. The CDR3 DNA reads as TGTGCCAGCAGTTTATCTTGGGACATGAACACCGGGGAGCTGTTTTTT.

For the CDR3, the DNA is TGTGCCAGCAGCCTCGGACAGCAAGAGACCCAGTACTTC. It is translated as CASSLGQQETQYF. This chain joins TRBV5-6 and TRBJ2-5; D is possibly TRBD1 (6 bases). Between the trimmed V and J ends, which lost 4 bases and 2 bases, there was a span of 9 bases. The CDR3 has 13 residues. Per germline, CDR1 SGHDT and CDR2 YYEEEE.

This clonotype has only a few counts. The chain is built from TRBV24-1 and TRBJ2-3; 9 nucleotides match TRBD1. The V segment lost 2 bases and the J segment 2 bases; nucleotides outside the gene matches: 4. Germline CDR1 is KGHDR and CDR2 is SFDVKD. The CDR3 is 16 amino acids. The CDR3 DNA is TGTGCCACCAGTGATTGGGGGACAGGGCTCACAGATACGCAGTATTTT. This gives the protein CATSDWGTGLTDTQYF.

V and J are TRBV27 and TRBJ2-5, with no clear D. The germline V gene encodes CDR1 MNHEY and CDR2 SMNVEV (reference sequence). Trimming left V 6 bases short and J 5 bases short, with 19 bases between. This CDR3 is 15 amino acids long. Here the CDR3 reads CASRKPGLETETQYF. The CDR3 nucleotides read TGTGCCAGCAGAAAGCCGGGCCTTGAGACGGAGACCCAGTACTTC.

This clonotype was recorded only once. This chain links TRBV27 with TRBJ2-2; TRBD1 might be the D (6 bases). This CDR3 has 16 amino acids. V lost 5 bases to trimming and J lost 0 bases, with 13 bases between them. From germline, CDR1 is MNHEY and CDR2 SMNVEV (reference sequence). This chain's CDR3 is CASSLRDMTNTGELFF. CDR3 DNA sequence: TGTGCCAGCAGTCTCCGGGACATGACGAACACCGGGGAGCTGTTTTTT.

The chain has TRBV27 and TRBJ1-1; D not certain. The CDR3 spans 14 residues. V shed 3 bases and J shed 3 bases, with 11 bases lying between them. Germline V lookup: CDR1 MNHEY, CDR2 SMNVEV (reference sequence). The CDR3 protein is CASSLFVGDTEAFF. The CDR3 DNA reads TGTGCCAGCAGTTTGTTCGTCGGGGACACTGAAGCTTTCTTT.

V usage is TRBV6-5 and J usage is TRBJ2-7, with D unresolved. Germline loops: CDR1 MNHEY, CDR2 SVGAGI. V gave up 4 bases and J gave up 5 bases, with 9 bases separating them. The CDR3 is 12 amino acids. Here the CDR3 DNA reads TGTGCCAGCAGTTCCTCAACTGACGAGCAGTACTTC. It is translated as CASSSSTDEQYF.

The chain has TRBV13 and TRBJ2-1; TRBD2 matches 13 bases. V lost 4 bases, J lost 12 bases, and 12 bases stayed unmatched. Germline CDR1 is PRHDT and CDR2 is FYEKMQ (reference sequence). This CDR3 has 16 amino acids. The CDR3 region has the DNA TGTGCCAGCAGCTGGGGACTAGCGGGACCTGGGAGGGGGCAGTTCTTC. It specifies CASSWGLAGPGRGQFF.

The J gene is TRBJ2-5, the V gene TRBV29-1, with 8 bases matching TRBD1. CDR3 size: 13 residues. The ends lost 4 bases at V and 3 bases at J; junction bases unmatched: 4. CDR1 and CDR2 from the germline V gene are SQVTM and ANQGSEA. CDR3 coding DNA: TGCAGCGTTGGGGCAGGGGGCGAAGAGACCCAGTACTTC. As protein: CSVGAGGEETQYF.

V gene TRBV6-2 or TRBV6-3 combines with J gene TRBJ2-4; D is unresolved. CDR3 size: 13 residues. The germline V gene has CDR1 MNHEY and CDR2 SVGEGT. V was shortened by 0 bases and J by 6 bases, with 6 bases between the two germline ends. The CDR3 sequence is CASSYSLLNIQYF. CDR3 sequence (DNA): TGTGCCAGCAGTTACTCGCTACTAAACATTCAGTACTTC.

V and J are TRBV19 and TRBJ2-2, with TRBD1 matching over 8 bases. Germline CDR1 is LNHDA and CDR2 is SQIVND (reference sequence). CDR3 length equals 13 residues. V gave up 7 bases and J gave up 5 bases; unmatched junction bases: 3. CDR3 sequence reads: CASNRGYTGELFF. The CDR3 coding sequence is TGTGCCAGTAACAGGGGGTATACCGGGGAGCTGTTTTTT.

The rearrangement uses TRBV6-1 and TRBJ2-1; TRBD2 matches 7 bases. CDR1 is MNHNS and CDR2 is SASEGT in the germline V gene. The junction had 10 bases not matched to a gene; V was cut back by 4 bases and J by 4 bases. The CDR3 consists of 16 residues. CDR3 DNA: TGTGCCAGCAGTGGCACAAGAGGAGCGGGGTACAATGAGCAGTTCTTC. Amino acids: CASSGTRGAGYNEQFF.

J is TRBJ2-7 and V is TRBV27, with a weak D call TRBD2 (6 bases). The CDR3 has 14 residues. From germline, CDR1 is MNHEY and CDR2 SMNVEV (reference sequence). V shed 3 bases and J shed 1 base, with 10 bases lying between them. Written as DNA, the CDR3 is TGTGCCAGCAGTTTCTTCGGGACTTCCTACGAGCAGTACTTC. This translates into CASSFFGTSYEQYF.